The entry that follows covers one T cell receptor beta chain sequence. The CDR3 contains 16 residues. CDR1 and CDR2 (germline): SGHNT, YYREEE (reference sequence). V trimming: 4 bases; J trimming: 0 bases; junction bases outside the gene matches: 4. These data originate in a study of shared clonotypes between healthy human individuals. Selected positively for CCR7 and CD45RO-negative, naive CD8 cells excluded terminally differentiated effector memory CD45RA+ cells. Profiled with immunoSEQ multiplex PCR; TCRdb holds only in-frame clones, not every one. This sample has around 2,000,000 clones, with roughly 94% found just once.

The chain couples TRBV5-4 to TRBJ1-3; 10 bases align to TRBD1. The clonotype originates from a man younger than 35 in good health. The sample comprised naive CD8+ T cells sorted from blood. CDR3 sequence (DNA): TGTGCCAGCAGCCCGGACAGGGGGAGCTCTGGAAACACCATATATTTT. This encodes CASSPDRGSSGNTIYF.